Given below is one T cell receptor (beta chain) in context. This record belongs to a study of OX40 agonist ivuxolimab in advanced cancers. CDR1 is SEHNR, CDR2 FQNEAQ, per germline (reference sequence). J lost 0 bases, V lost 4 bases, and 3 bases had no gene match. The CDR3 has 15 amino acids. TCRdb's copy holds only in-frame clones and misses some; the assay was immunoSEQ multiplex PCR. The data show tens of thousands of clones, roughly nine tenths seen once. The input for sequencing was CD4+ or CD8+ T cells sorted from blood, taken in a trial of the OX40 agonist ivuxolimab. This sequence joins TRBV7-9 and TRBJ1-2; TRBD1 matches 9 bases. This TCR was recovered from an adult with an advanced solid tumor such as melanoma, head and neck, liver or kidney cancer. CDR3 DNA sequence: TGTGCCAGCAGCTATACAGGGGGCACTAACTATGGCTACACCTTC. It encodes CASSYTGGTNYGYTF.